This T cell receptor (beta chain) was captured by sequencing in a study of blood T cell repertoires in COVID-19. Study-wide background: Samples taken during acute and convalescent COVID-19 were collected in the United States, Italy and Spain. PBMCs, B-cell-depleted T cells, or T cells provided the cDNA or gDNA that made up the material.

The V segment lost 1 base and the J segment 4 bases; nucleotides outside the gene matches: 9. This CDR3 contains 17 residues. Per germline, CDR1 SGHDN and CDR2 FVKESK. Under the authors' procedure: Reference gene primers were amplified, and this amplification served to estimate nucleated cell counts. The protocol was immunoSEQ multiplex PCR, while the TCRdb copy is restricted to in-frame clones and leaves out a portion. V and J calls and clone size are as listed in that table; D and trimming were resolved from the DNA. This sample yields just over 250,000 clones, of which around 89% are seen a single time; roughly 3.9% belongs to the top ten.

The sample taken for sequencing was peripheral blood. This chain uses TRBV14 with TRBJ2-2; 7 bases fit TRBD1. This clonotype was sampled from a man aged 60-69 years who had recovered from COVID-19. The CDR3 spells CASSQAGRGIRTGELFF. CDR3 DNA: TGTGCCAGCAGCCAAGCGGGCAGGGGGATTCGCACCGGGGAGCTGTTTTTT.